Listed here are 10 T cell receptor beta chains from one sample, sequenced in a study of T cell therapy after organ transplantation (dated by TCRdb to between 2018 and 2021). Their antigens are not known. The time point label for this specimen denotes: 4-8 weeks after completion of therapy. Library generation was performed with the immunoSEQ multiplex PCR assay. TCRdb took this table from immuneACCESS and kept in-frame rearrangements with V and J called. Such tables lack part of the clones; where checked against another copy, unresolved V genes explain under half of the gap, and the rest is unexplained. This sample holds 3,500 or so clones; about two thirds were observed only once. The top ten clonotypes cover over 35% of the sample. Specimen: CD8+ T cells from blood, collected after autologous CMV-specific T cell therapy. The receptors here all came from a human patient who had received a solid organ transplant and had CMV disease. Donor T cells from the graft may be present among the T cells after a transplant.

The CDR3 reads CASSLNGYTDTQYF. For the CDR3, the DNA is TGTGCCAGCAGCCTCAACGGTTACACAGATACGCAGTATTTT. The chain links TRBV11-2 to TRBJ2-3; D remains ambiguous. The V gene's germline CDR1 is SGHAT and CDR2 FQNNGV. There are 14 residues in the CDR3. Trimming took off 5 bases at V and 2 bases at J, with 11 bases between the two ends.

J is TRBJ2-5 and V is TRBV11-2; D is uncertain. Per germline, CDR1 SGHAT and CDR2 FQNNGV. V dropped 0 bases and J dropped 2 bases, with 7 bases sitting between them. The CDR3 runs 14 residues. CDR3 sequence reads: CASSLELGQETQYF. The CDR3 DNA follows: TGTGCCAGCAGCTTAGAACTCGGACAAGAGACCCAGTACTTC.

This sequence joins TRBV4-2 and TRBJ2-5, with 11 bases fitting TRBD2. Germline CDR1 and CDR2: LGHNA and YNFKEQ. The CDR3 spans 21 residues. The V and J ends lost 0 bases and 5 bases, in that order; junction bases with no gene match: 20. The CDR3 loop reads CASSQEPPRVALAGGSETQYF. The CDR3 DNA reads as TGTGCCAGCAGCCAAGAGCCCCCGAGGGTAGCTCTAGCGGGAGGTTCGGAGACCCAGTACTTC.

The chain carries TRBV10-3 and TRBJ2-1, with 8 positions matching TRBD1. Trimming took 3 bases from V and 9 from J; bases not matched to a gene: 13. The CDR3 extends over 16 amino acids. Germline CDR1 ENHRY, CDR2 SYGVKD. The CDR3 DNA sequence: TGTGCCATCAGTGAACCTCTTCCGGGACAGGCGGTTGAGCAGTTCTTC. Amino acids: CAISEPLPGQAVEQFF.

The V call is TRBV25-1, the J call TRBJ1-4, with D perhaps TRBD1 (5 bases). The ends were cut back, 3 bases at V and 6 bases at J, with 8 bases in the middle. Germline CDR1 reads MGHDK; CDR2 reads SYGVNS. The CDR3 length is 13 residues. The CDR3 nucleotides read TGTGCCAGCAGTGACAGGGTTCATGAAAAACTGTTTTTT. This codes for CASSDRVHEKLFF.

The chain recombines TRBV5-1 with TRBJ2-5, with 9 bases matching TRBD1. Trimming removed 7 bases from V and 3 bases from J; junction bases left unmatched: 7. The CDR3 length is 14 residues. Per germline, CDR1 SGHRS and CDR2 YFSETQ. Here the CDR3 reads CASSGGQGEETQYF. The CDR3 region has the DNA TGCGCCAGCTCCGGGGGACAGGGTGAAGAGACCCAGTACTTC. The complete variable domain, with remaining parts taken from reference TRBV5-1 and TRBJ2-5, reads KAGVTQTPRYLIKTRGQQVTLSCSPISGHRSVSWYQQTPGQGLQFLFEYFSETQRNKGNFPGRFSGRQFSNSRSEMNVSTLELGDSALYLCASSGGQGEETQYFGPGTRLLVL.

The chain employs TRBV16 and TRBJ2-7; the D is unclear. The V end lost 2 bases, the J end lost 2 bases, and 4 bases lay between the germline ends. This CDR3 is 12 amino acids long. The germline gives CDR1 KGHSY, CDR2 FQNENV. CDR3 amino acids: CASSQDAYEQYV. The CDR3 nucleotides are TGTGCCAGCAGCCAAGACGCCTACGAGCAGTACGTC.

In its sample, this clone was seen once. The chain recombines TRBV19 with TRBJ1-2; maybe TRBD1 (6 bases). There are 13 residues in the CDR3. CDR1 is LNHDA and CDR2 is SQIVND in the germline V gene (reference sequence). The ends were cut back, 10 bases at V and 3 bases at J, with 15 bases in the middle. CDR3 in DNA: TGTGCCATCTGCAACAGGGTGGACTATGGCTACACCTTC. The encoded protein is CAICNRVDYGYTF.

The rearrangement uses TRBV4-1 and TRBJ2-5; TRBD2 agrees at 10 bases. The CDR3 has 20 residues. Germline loops: CDR1 MGHRA, CDR2 YSYEKL. Trimming at V came to 0 bases and at J to 1 base, leaving 14 bases not matched to a gene. CDR3 coding DNA: TGCGCCAGCAGCCAAGAAACCCCAGCGGGAGGGCCCCCACTCCAAGAGACCCAGTACTTC. This translates into CASSQETPAGGPPLQETQYF.

J is TRBJ2-5 and V is TRBV30; D possibly corresponds to TRBD1 (6 bases). Germline lookup yields CDR1 GTSNPN and CDR2 SVGIG (reference sequence). Trimming stripped 1 base from V and 2 bases from J, with 11 bases between. The CDR3 is 14 residues long. The CDR3 spells CAWSGDMWQETQYF. The DNA of the CDR3 is TGTGCCTGGAGTGGGGACATGTGGCAAGAGACCCAGTACTTC.